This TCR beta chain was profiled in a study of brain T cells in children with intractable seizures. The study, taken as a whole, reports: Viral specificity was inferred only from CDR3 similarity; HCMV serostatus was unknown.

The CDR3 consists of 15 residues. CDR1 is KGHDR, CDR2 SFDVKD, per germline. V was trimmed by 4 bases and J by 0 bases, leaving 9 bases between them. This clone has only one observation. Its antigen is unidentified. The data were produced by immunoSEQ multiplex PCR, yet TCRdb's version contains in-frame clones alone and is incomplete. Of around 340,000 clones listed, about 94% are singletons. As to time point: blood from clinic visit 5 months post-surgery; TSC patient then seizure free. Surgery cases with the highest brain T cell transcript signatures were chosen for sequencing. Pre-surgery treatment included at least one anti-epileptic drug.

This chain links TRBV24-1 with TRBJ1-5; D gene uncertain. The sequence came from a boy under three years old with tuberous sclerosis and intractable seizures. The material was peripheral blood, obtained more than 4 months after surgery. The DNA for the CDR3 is TGTGCCACCAGTGAGGCGGCTGATAGCAATCAGCCCCAGCATTTT. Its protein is CATSEAADSNQPQHF.